One T cell receptor (beta chain) is described in this entry. This specimen belongs to a study of blood T cell repertoires in COVID-19. Study details: Researchers got acute and convalescent COVID-19 samples from the United States, Italy and Spain. Nucleic acid was either cDNA or gDNA, and it came from T cells, B-cell-depleted T cells, or PBMCs.

Original methodology: Reference gene primer amplification gave estimated nucleated cell counts. The assay was immunoSEQ multiplex PCR, and TCRdb's table has in-frame clones only and misses some. Clonal size and the V and J genes are those of that table, whereas D and trimming came from the DNA. In the table there are under 300,000 clones, over 75% of which are singletons. The CDR3 totals 18 residues. Trimming took off 2 bases at V and 0 bases at J, with 14 bases between the two ends. CDR1 and CDR2 from the germline V gene are MNHNS and SASEGT. This chain uses TRBV6-1 with TRBJ2-6, with D perhaps matching TRBD2 (5 bases). The TCR comes from a human donor in a cohort sampled during active COVID-19. The specimen sequenced was peripheral blood. The CDR3 bases are TGTGCCAGCAGTGAATTTGGGGAGCAAAGCTCTGGGGCCAACGTCCTGACTTTC. Translating it yields CASSEFGEQSSGANVLTF.